Listed here is a single T cell receptor beta chain. Its antigen is not identified. Other DNA sequences within the sample encode an identical CDR3. Clones were read by immunoSEQ multiplex PCR, and TCRdb kept only the in-frame ones, dropping some. The sample has 95,000 or so clones, 80% to 85% seen once; the top ten hold 10% to 15%. The CDR3 covers 17 residues. The junction had 5 bases not matched to a gene; V was cut back by 2 bases and J by 6 bases. The V gene's germline CDR1 is MGHRA and CDR2 YSYEKL. The entry originates in a study of PD-1 blockade in classical Hodgkin lymphoma. Study-wide points: After ASCT, patients who started nivolumab under 1 year later were excluded. Lower baseline TCR diversity was reported for newly diagnosed patients than for healthy donors.

No patient escaped relapse after autologous stem cell transplantation, and brentuximab vedotin exposure varied. This rearrangement joins TRBV4-1 to TRBJ2-2, with 14 positions matching TRBD2. This clonotype originated in a human donor with classical Hodgkin lymphoma. The source material was peripheral blood mononuclear cells (PBMCs), sampled at baseline. The CDR3 DNA follows: TGCGCCAGCAGCCAACCAGGACTAGCGGGAGGAGCCGGGGAGCTGTTTTTT. Translation gives CASSQPGLAGGAGELFF.